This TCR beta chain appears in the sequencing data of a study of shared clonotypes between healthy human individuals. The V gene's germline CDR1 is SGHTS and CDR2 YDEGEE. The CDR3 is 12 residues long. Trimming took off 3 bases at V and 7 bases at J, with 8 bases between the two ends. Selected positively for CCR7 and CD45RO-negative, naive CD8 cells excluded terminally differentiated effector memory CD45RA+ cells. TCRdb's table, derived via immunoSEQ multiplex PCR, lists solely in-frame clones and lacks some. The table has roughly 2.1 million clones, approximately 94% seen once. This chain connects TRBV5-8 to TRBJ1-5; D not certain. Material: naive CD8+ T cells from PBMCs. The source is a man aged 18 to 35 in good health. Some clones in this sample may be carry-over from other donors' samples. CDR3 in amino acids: CASSWVSQPQHF. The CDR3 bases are TGTGCCAGCAGCTGGGTCAGCCAGCCCCAGCATTTT.